This T cell receptor beta chain was recorded in a study of blood T cell repertoires in COVID-19. Study details: Whether acute or convalescent, the COVID-19 samples came from the United States, Italy and Spain. PBMCs, B-cell-depleted T cells, or T cells were the source of the cDNA or gDNA that made up the material.

Unmatched junction bases numbered 0, after V lost 0 bases and J lost 2 bases. CDR3 length equals 14 residues. The germline CDR1 and CDR2 sequences are LGHNA and YSLEER. Per the study methods: Using reference gene primer amplification, nucleated cell counts were estimated. Repertoires were generated with immunoSEQ multiplex PCR, while TCRdb's copy carries only in-frame clones and drops some. V and J calls and clone size are those listed in that table; D and trimming were worked out from the DNA. The sample has about 170,000 clones, approximately 88% seen once. The sequenced sample consisted of peripheral blood. The chain recombines TRBV4-3 with TRBJ1-2; 7 bases are shared with TRBD1. The clonotype originates from a woman between 55 and 75 years old with acute or convalescent COVID-19. In DNA, the CDR3 is TGCGCCAGCAGCCAAGACAGGGGGAACTATGGCTACACCTTC. Its translation: CASSQDRGNYGYTF.